This paragraph covers one T cell receptor beta chain sequence. Germline V gives CDR1 MGHDK, CDR2 SYGVNS. Between the trimmed V and J ends, which lost 1 base and 5 bases, there was a span of 8 bases. The length of the CDR3 is 13 residues. MiXCR, run by TCRdb on the RT-PCR reads, gives a single entry per CDR3 protein. The sample lists about 680,000 distinct CDR3 sequences, over 12% occurring once. The origin of this receptor is a female donor in good health, serving as a healthy control. J is TRBJ2-5 and V is TRBV25-1; D unresolved. Sequenced sample: memory CD4+ T cells from blood. Written as DNA, the CDR3 is TGTGCCAGCAGTGAATTTGGCGTGGAGACCCAGTACTTC. This encodes CASSEFGVETQYF.